The TCR beta chain under discussion was sequenced for a study of T cell responses to AZD1222 COVID-19 vaccine. Study information: Both about-4-week and about-12-week second-dose recipients were combined.

Looked up from germline, CDR1 is MNHEY and CDR2 is SVGAGI. This CDR3 spans 15 amino acids. The V and J ends lost 6 bases and 5 bases respectively, with 19 bases between them. Assay: immunoSEQ multiplex PCR; the TCRdb copy retains only in-frame clones and omits some. The repertoire holds around 150,000 clones, with 90% to 95% as singletons. Note on this clone: Its antigen remains unknown.

Findings and limits, study-wide: Spike-specific TCR breadth and depth rose after two AZD1222 doses. CD4 TCRs covered the whole spike, strongest at regions 160-218 and 743-854. White British people made up most donors, females outnumbered males, and clonal diversity was possibly underestimated.

The J gene is TRBJ1-2, the V gene TRBV6-5, with D possibly matching TRBD1 (5 bases). This clonotype was sampled from an adult in good health. Material: peripheral blood, obtained on day 0 of AZD1222 vaccination. The CDR3 sequence is CASSRPTGTEYGYTF. CDR3 DNA: TGTGCCAGCAGCAGACCCACCGGGACGGAATATGGCTACACCTTC.